Shown below are 18 T cell receptor beta chains from a single sample sequenced in a study of cytomegalovirus exposure and HLA in healthy donors. The PCR made use of 60 Vbeta and 13 Jbeta primers. Profiled with immunoSEQ multiplex PCR; TCRdb holds only in-frame clones, not every one. The sample lists 100,000 or so clones, over 65% occurring once. Sequencing was carried out using PBMCs. Receptors were obtained from a woman between 40 and 50 years old in good health and CMV-seropositive.

This clone was picked up a small number of times. The chain uses TRBV29-1 and TRBJ1-1; D not certain. Trimming took off 6 bases at V and 6 bases at J, with 11 bases between the two ends. CDR3 length: 11 residues. CDR1 is SQVTM and CDR2 is ANQGSEA in the germline V gene. In DNA form, the CDR3 reads TGCAGCGTGGAGCGTTGGGCTGAAGCTTTCTTT. Translation gives CSVERWAEAFF.

J is TRBJ2-5 and V is TRBV7-2, with 7 bases matching TRBD1. The junction had 4 bases not matched to a gene; V was cut back by 5 bases and J by 1 base. CDR3 length: 14 amino acids. The germline CDR1 and CDR2 sequences are SGHTA and FQGNSA. DNA of the CDR3: TGTGCCAGCAGCACCGGGACAGTCCAAGAGACCCAGTACTTC. It encodes CASSTGTVQETQYF.

V usage is TRBV6-6 and J usage is TRBJ1-1; TRBD1 aligns across 10 bases. The J segment lost 3 bases and the V segment lost 6 bases, leaving 10 bases of the junction unmatched. The length of the CDR3 is 16 residues. CDR1 MNHNY and CDR2 SVGAGI come from the germline V gene (reference sequence). CDR3 protein: CASSLPRGQGYTEAFF. CDR3 in DNA: TGTGCCAGCAGCTTACCCAGGGGACAGGGGTACACTGAAGCTTTCTTT.

The chain joins TRBV5-1 to TRBJ2-7, with D possibly matching TRBD2 (6 bases). The germline V gene has CDR1 SGHRS and CDR2 YFSETQ. The length of the CDR3 is 16 residues. Between the trimmed V and J ends, which lost 2 bases and 3 bases, there was a span of 18 bases. CDR3 DNA: TGCGCCAGCAGCTTTTCCCGGGACGGACTATTCTACGAGCAGTACTTC. As protein: CASSFSRDGLFYEQYF. The variable domain in full, completed from reference TRBV5-1 and TRBJ2-7, reads KAGVTQTPRYLIKTRGQQVTLSCSPISGHRSVSWYQQTPGQGLQFLFEYFSETQRNKGNFPGRFSGRQFSNSRSEMNVSTLELGDSALYLCASSFSRDGLFYEQYFGPGTRLTVT.

V is TRBV5-1 and J is TRBJ2-3; 8 positions agree with TRBD1. Trimming removed 2 bases from V and 3 bases from J; junction bases left unmatched: 8. In germline, CDR1 is SGHRS, CDR2 YFSETQ. The CDR3 consists of 16 residues. CDR3 nucleotide sequence: TGCGCCAGCAGCTTTGGGCAGGGGGCTTTAACAGATACGCAGTATTTT. This encodes CASSFGQGALTDTQYF.

A few counts support this clone. This chain connects TRBV28 to TRBJ1-5, with D possibly being TRBD1 (5 bases). Trimming removed 6 bases from V and 5 bases from J, with 20 bases in between. The CDR3 consists of 16 residues. Germline lookup yields CDR1 MDHEN and CDR2 SYDVKM. The CDR3 region has the DNA TGTGCCAGCAGAGCCCCTCGGCAGGGCTTACATCAGCCCCAGCATTTT. Translated, it gives CASRAPRQGLHQPQHF.

V usage is TRBV9 and J usage is TRBJ1-4; possibly TRBD1 for D (6 bases). CDR3 length equals 14 residues. Germline CDR1 reads SGDLS; CDR2 reads YYNGEE. V shed 3 bases and J shed 7 bases, with 13 bases lying between them. Here the CDR3 DNA reads TGTGCCAGCAGCGACAGGGCTTTCTCTGAAAAACTGTTTTTT. Residues: CASSDRAFSEKLFF.

The V gene is TRBV2, the J gene TRBJ2-3, with TRBD2 identical over 9 bases. This CDR3 contains 15 residues. V lost 0 bases to trimming and J lost 6 bases; unmatched junction nucleotides: 4. Germline CDR1 SNHLY, CDR2 FYNNEI. The chain's CDR3 is CASSEASGRGDTQYF. In nucleotides, the CDR3 is TGTGCCAGCAGTGAAGCTAGCGGGAGAGGGGATACGCAGTATTTT.

In its sample, this clone was seen a few times. The chain recombines TRBV18 with TRBJ2-3, with TRBD2 matching over 10 bases. The CDR3 is 16 amino acids. In germline, CDR1 is KGHSH, CDR2 LQKENI. Trimming at V came to 0 bases and at J to 3 bases, leaving 3 bases not matched to a gene. The CDR3 nucleotides read TGTGCCAGCTCACCACCCATACTAGCGGGGACAGATACGCAGTATTTT. It yields the protein CASSPPILAGTDTQYF.

The chain has TRBV15 and TRBJ2-1, with a tentative D call TRBD2 (6 bases). The CDR3 consists of 15 residues. Germline assignment: CDR1 LNHNV and CDR2 YYDKDF (reference sequence). Trimming shortened V by 1 base and J by 9 bases, and 16 bases separated the two germline ends. The CDR3 DNA is TGTGCCACCAGCAGAGCGGGGGTTGTGATTCGTGAGCAGTTCTTC. It translates to CATSRAGVVIREQFF.

The chain joins TRBV7-8 to TRBJ1-2; the D is unclear. The CDR3 sequence is 14 residues long. Trimming shortened V by 5 bases and J by 6 bases, and 16 bases separated the two germline ends. Germline-derived CDR1 and CDR2 are SGHVS and FQNEAQ. CDR3 loop: CASSGWIGVDGYTF. In DNA form, the CDR3 reads TGTGCCAGCAGCGGTTGGATCGGGGTTGATGGCTACACCTTC. Using reference TRBV7-8 and TRBJ1-2 for the parts outside the CDR3, the full variable domain is GAGVSQSPRYKVAKRGQDVALRCDPISGHVSLFWYQQALGQGPEFLTYFQNEAQLDKSGLPSDRFFAERPEGSVSTLKIQRTQQEDSAVYLCASSGWIGVDGYTFGSGTRLTVV.

V gene TRBV19 combines with J gene TRBJ2-1; a weak D match, TRBD1 (6 bases). The CDR3 length is 15 residues. The V end was cut by 1 base, the J end by 6 bases, with 13 bases between. Germline V gives CDR1 LNHDA, CDR2 SQIVND (reference sequence). DNA of the CDR3: TGTGCCAGTAGTATAGGGACAGCCACGGTCAATGAGCAGTTCTTC. This translates into CASSIGTATVNEQFF.

V is TRBV11-2 and J is TRBJ2-7; 11 nucleotides line up with TRBD2. The CDR3 runs 16 residues. In germline, CDR1 is SGHAT, CDR2 FQNNGV. V lost 3 bases and J lost 5; bases outside the gene matches: 9. CDR3 sequence: CASSFSLTSGTDEQYF. DNA of the CDR3: TGTGCCAGCAGCTTCTCACTGACTAGCGGGACCGACGAGCAGTACTTC.

The chain carries TRBV4-3 and TRBJ2-7; 9 nucleotides line up with TRBD2. The ends lost 5 bases at V and 3 bases at J; junction bases unmatched: 8. This CDR3 has 15 residues. Germline assignment: CDR1 LGHNA and CDR2 YSLEER. As DNA, the CDR3 is TGCGCCAGCAGCTCTACGACTAGCGGCATCTACGAGCAGTACTTC. Protein product: CASSSTTSGIYEQYF.

The chain links TRBV19 to TRBJ2-5; TRBD2 is a possible D gene (5 bases). V shed 6 bases and J shed 2 bases, with 13 bases lying between them. The CDR3 has 14 amino acids. From germline, CDR1 is LNHDA and CDR2 SQIVND (reference sequence). CDR3 sequence reads: CASSEQRKQETQYF. CDR3 sequence (DNA): TGTGCCAGTAGCGAGCAGCGGAAACAAGAGACCCAGTACTTC.

The V gene is TRBV4-3, the J gene TRBJ2-1, with 7 nucleotides matching TRBD2. Trimming at V came to 0 bases and at J to 8 bases, leaving 1 base not matched to a gene. This CDR3 comprises 13 residues. Germline lookup yields CDR1 LGHNA and CDR2 YSLEER. Here the CDR3 DNA reads TGCGCCAGCAGCCAAGAGGGGAGGGATGAGCAGTTCTTC. Protein product: CASSQEGRDEQFF.

This clone was recorded once. The V gene is TRBV11-1, the J gene TRBJ1-1, with D unclear. Deletions cut 3 bases from V and 2 bases from J, with 7 bases between. Germline V gene sequence: CDR1 SGHAT, CDR2 FQDESV (reference sequence). The CDR3 is 13 residues long. This CDR3 is CASSFQANTEAFF. The CDR3 DNA sequence: TGTGCCAGCAGCTTCCAGGCTAACACTGAAGCTTTCTTT.

The chain joins TRBV19 to TRBJ2-7; 16 bases map to TRBD2. V trimming: 5 bases; J trimming: 2 bases; junction bases outside the gene matches: 6. The CDR3 loop spans 17 amino acids. The V gene's germline CDR1 is LNHDA and CDR2 SQIVND (reference sequence). CDR3 DNA sequence: TGTGCCAGTAGTCCGGGACTAGCGGGAGGGCCGGCCTACGAGCAGTACTTC. Protein sequence: CASSPGLAGGPAYEQYF.